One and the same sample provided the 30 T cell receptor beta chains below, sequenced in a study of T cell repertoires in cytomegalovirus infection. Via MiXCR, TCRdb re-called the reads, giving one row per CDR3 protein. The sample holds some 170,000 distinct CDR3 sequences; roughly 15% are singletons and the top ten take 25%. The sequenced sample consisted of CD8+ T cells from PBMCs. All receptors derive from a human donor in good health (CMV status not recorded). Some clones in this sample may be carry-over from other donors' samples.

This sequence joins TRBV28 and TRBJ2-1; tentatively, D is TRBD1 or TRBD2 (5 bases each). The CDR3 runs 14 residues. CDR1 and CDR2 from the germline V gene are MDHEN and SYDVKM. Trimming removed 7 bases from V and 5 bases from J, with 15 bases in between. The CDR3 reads CASTLRGTDNEQFF. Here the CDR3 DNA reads TGTGCCAGCACCCTCCGAGGGACCGACAATGAGCAGTTCTTC.

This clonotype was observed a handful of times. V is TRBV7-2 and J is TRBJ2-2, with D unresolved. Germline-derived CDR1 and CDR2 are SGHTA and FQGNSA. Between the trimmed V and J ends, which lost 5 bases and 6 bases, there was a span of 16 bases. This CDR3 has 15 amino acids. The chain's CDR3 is CASSQRNGDPGELFF. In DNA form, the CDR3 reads TGTGCCAGCAGCCAACGCAACGGTGATCCCGGGGAGCTGTTTTTT. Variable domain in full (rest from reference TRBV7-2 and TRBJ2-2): GAGVSQSPSNKVTEKGKDVELRCDPISGHTALYWYRQSLGQGLEFLIYFQGNSAPDKSGLPSDRFSAERTGGSVSTLTIQRTQQEDSAVYLCASSQRNGDPGELFFGEGSRLTVL.

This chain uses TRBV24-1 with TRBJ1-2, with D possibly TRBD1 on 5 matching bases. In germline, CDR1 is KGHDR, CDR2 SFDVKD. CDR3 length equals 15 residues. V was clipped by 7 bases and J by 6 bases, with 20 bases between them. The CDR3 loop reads CATSHQAGQIHGYTF. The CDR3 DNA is TGTGCCACCAGCCACCAAGCCGGACAAATCCATGGCTACACCTTC.

CDR3 nucleotides: TGTGCCAGCAGCGTAGATATCAGAGAGGGAGGGGAGCTGTTTTTT. Its translation: CASSVDIREGGELFF. V usage is TRBV9 and J usage is TRBJ2-2; D may be TRBD2 (5 bases). V was trimmed by 0 bases and J by 8 bases, leaving 14 bases between them. CDR1 and CDR2 (germline): SGDLS, YYNGEE. The length of the CDR3 is 15 residues.

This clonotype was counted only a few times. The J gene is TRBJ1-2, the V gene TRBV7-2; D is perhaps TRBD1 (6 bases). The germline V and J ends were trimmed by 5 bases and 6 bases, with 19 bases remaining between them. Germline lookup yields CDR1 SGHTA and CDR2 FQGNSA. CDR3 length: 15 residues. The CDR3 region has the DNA TGTGCCAGCAGCCCAACAGGGTCCGGGAGGCATGGCTACACCTTC. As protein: CASSPTGSGRHGYTF.

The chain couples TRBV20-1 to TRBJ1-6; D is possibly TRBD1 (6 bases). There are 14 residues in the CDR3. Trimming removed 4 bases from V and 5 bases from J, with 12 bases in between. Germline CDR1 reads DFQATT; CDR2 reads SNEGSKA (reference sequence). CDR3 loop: CSATGAVDNSPLHF. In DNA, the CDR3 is TGCAGTGCTACGGGGGCAGTGGATAATTCACCCCTCCACTTT.

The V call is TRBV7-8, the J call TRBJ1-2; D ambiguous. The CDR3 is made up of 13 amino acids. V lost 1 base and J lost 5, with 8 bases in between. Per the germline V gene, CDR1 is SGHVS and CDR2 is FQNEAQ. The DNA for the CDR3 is TGTGCCAGCAGCTTAGGAGCGGGGTATGGCTACACCTTC. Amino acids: CASSLGAGYGYTF.

The CDR3 spells CASSPPEAHRDDFYEQYF. CDR3 DNA: TGTGCCAGCTCACCACCGGAAGCGCACAGGGACGATTTTTACGAGCAGTACTTC. The chain uses TRBV18 and TRBJ2-7; weak D call: TRBD1 (6 bases). This CDR3 is built from 18 residues. The V and J ends lost 0 bases and 4 bases respectively, with 22 bases between them. Germline V gene data show CDR1 as KGHSH and CDR2 as LQKENI.

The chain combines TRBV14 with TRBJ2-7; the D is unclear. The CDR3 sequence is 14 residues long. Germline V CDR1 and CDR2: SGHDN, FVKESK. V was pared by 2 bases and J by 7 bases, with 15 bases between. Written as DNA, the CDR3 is TGTGCCAGCAGCCAACCGGCCCTGGGTAGGGAGCAGTACTTC. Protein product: CASSQPALGREQYF.

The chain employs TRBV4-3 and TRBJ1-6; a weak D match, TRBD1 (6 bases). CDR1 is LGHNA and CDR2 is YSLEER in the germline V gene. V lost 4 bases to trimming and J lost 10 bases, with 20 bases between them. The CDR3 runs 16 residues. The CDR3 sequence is CASSPDRDILISPLHF. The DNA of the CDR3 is TGCGCCAGCAGCCCGGACCGGGACATCTTAATCTCACCCCTCCACTTT.

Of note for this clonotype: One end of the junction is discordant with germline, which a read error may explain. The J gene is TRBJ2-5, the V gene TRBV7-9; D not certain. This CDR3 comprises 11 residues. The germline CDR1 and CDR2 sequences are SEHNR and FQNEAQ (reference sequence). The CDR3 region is CPSSLKETQYF. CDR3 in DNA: TGTCCCAGCAGCTTAAAAGAGACCCAGTACTTC.

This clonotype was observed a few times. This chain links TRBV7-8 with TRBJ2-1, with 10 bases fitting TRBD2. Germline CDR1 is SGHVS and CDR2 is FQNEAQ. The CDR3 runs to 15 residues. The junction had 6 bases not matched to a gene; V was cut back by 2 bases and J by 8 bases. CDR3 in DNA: TGTGCCAGCAGCTTATATCAGCGGGGGGGAGATGAGCAGTTCTTC. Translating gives CASSLYQRGGDEQFF.

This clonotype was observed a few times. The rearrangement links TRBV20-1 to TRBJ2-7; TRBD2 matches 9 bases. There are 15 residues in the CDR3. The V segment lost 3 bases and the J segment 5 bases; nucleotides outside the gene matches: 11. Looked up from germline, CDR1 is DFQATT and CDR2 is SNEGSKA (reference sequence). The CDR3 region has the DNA TGCAGTGCTAGCGTAGGAGCGGGGGGTCTCAACGAGCAGTACTTC. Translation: CSASVGAGGLNEQYF.

The CDR3 nucleotides read TGCGCCAGCAGCCAGCTCCTCCCGGACAGGGGTAATGAAAAACTGTTTTTT. It translates to CASSQLLPDRGNEKLFF. J is TRBJ1-4 and V is TRBV4-1; TRBD1 aligns across 9 bases. The CDR3 has 17 residues. Germline V gene sequence: CDR1 MGHRA, CDR2 YSYEKL. V lost 3 bases to trimming and J lost 4 bases; unmatched junction nucleotides: 9.

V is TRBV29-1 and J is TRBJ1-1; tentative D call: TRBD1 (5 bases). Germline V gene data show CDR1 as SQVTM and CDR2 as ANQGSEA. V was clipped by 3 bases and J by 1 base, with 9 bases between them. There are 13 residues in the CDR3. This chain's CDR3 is CSVDGTGNTEAFF. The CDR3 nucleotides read TGCAGCGTTGACGGGACGGGGAACACTGAAGCTTTCTTT.

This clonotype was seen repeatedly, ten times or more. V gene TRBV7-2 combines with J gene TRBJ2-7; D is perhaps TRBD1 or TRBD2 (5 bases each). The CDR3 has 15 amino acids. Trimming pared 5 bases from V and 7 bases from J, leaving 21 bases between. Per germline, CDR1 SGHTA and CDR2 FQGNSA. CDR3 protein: CASSHATGPTREQYF. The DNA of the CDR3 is TGTGCCAGCAGCCACGCGACGGGACCTACGAGGGAGCAGTACTTC. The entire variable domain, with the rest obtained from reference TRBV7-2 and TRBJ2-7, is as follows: GAGVSQSPSNKVTEKGKDVELRCDPISGHTALYWYRQSLGQGLEFLIYFQGNSAPDKSGLPSDRFSAERTGGSVSTLTIQRTQQEDSAVYLCASSHATGPTREQYFGPGTRLTVT.

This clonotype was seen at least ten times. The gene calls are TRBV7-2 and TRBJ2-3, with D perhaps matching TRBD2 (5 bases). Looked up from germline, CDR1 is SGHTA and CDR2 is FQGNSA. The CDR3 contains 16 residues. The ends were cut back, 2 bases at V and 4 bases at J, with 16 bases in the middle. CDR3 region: CASSLKAVVASDTQYF. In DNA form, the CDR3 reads TGTGCCAGCAGCTTAAAAGCGGTAGTAGCGTCAGATACGCAGTATTTT.

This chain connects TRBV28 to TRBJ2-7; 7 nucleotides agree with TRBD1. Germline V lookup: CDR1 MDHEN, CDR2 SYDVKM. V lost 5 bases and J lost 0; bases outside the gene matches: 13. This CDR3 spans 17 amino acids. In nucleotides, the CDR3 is TGTGCCAGCAGTCCCCCCCAGGGGGTCAATCTCTCCTACGAGCAGTACTTC. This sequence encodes CASSPPQGVNLSYEQYF. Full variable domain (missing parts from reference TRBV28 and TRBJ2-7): DVKVTQSSRYLVKRTGEKVFLECVQDMDHENMFWYRQDPGLGLRLIYFSYDVKMKEKGDIPEGYSVSREKKERFSLILESASTNQTSMYLCASSPPQGVNLSYEQYFGPGTRLTVT.

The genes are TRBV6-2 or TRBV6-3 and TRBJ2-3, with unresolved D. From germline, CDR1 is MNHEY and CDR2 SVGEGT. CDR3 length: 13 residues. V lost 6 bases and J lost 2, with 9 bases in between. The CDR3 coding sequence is TGTGCCAGCAGGAGGACGGACACAGATACGCAGTATTTT. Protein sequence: CASRRTDTDTQYF.

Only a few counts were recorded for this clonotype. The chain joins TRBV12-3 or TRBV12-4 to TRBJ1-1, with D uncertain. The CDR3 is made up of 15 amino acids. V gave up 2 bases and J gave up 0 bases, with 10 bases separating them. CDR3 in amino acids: CASSLRPRLNTEAFF. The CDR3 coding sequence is TGTGCCAGCAGTTTAAGGCCCAGGCTGAACACTGAAGCTTTCTTT.

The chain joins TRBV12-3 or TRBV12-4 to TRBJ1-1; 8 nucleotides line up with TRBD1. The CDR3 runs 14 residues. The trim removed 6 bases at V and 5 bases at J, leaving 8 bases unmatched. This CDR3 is CASRPGQGETEAFF. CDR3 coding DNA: TGTGCCAGCAGGCCAGGACAGGGTGAAACTGAAGCTTTCTTT.

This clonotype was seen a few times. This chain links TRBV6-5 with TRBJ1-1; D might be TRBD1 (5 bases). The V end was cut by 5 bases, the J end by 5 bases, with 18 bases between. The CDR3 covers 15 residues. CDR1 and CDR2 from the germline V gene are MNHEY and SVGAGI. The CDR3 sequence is CASSIHTGGSTEAFF. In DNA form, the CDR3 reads TGTGCCAGCAGTATACATACAGGAGGAAGTACTGAAGCTTTCTTT.

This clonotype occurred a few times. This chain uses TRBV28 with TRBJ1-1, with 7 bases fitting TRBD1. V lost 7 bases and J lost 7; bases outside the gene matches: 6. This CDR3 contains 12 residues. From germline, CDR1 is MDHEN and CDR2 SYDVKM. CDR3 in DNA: TGTGCCAGCAACATCGGGGACAGTGAAGCTTTCTTT. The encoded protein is CASNIGDSEAFF. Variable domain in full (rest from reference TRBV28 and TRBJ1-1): DVKVTQSSRYLVKRTGEKVFLECVQDMDHENMFWYRQDPGLGLRLIYFSYDVKMKEKGDIPEGYSVSREKKERFSLILESASTNQTSMYLCASNIGDSEAFFGQGTRLTVV.

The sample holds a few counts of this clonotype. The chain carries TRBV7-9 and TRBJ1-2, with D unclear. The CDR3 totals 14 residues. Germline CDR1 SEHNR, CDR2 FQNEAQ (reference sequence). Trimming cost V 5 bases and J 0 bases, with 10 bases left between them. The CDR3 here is CASSPSEANYGYTF. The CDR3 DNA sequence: TGTGCCAGCAGCCCCTCGGAAGCTAACTATGGCTACACCTTC.

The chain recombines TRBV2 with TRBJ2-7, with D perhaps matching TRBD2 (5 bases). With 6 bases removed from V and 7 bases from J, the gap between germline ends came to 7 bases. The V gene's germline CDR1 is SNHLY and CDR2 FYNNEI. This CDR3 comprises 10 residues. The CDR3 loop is CASRTGEQYF. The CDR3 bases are TGTGCCAGCAGGACGGGGGAGCAGTACTTC.

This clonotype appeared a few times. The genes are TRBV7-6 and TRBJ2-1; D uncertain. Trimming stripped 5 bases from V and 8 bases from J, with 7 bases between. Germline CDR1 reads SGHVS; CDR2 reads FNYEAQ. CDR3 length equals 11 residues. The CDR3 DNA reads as TGTGCCAGCAGCGGTATCTATGAGCAGTTCTTC. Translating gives CASSGIYEQFF.

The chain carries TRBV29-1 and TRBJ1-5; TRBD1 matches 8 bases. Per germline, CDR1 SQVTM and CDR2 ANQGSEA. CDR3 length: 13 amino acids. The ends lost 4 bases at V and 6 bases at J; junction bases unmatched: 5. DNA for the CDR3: TGCAGCGTTGCCAGGGGGCATGGTCAGCCCCAGCATTTT. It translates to CSVARGHGQPQHF.

CDR3 residues: CASTRRSQKTSNQPQHF. The CDR3 DNA reads as TGTGCCAGTACCCGTAGATCACAGAAAACTAGCAATCAGCCCCAGCATTTT. V gene TRBV19 combines with J gene TRBJ1-5, with D uncertain. The V gene's germline CDR1 is LNHDA and CDR2 SQIVND (reference sequence). There are 17 residues in the CDR3. V was cut by 7 bases and J by 0 bases, with 19 bases left in between.

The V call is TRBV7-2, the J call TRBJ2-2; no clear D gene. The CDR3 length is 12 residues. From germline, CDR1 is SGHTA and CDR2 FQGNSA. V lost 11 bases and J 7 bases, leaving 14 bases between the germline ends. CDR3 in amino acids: CALLTGFGELFF. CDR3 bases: TGTGCCCTTTTAACCGGGTTCGGGGAGCTGTTTTTT.

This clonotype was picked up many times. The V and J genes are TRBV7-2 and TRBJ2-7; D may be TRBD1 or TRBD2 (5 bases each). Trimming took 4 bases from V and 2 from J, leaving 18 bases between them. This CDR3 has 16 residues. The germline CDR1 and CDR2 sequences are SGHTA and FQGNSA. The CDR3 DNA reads TGTGCCAGCAGCTCATCCCCCGGGGCAGCTACCTACGAGCAGTACTTC. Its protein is CASSSSPGAATYEQYF.